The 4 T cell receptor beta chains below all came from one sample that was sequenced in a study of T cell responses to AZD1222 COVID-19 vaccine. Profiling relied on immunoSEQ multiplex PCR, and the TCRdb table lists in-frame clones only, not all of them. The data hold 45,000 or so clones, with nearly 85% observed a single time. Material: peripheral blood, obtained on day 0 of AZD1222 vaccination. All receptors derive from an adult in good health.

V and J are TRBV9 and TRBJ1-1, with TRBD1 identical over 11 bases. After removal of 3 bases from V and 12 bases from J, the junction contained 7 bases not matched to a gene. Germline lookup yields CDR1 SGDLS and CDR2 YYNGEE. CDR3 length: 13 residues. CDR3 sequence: CASSAPGTGGTFF. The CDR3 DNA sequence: TGTGCCAGCAGCGCCCCCGGGACAGGGGGGACTTTCTTT.

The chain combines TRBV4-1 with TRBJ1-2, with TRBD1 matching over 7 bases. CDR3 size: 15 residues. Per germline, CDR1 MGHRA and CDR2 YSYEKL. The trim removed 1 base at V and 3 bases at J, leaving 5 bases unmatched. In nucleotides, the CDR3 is TGCGCCAGCAGCCAAGGGAGGGGGCGAGACTATGGCTACACCTTC. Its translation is CASSQGRGRDYGYTF.

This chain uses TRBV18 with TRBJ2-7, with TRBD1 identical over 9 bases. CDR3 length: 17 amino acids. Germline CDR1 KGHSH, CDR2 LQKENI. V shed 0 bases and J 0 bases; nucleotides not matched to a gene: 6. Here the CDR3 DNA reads TGTGCCAGCTCACCACCGGGACAGGGAAATCCCTCCTACGAGCAGTACTTC. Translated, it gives CASSPPGQGNPSYEQYF.

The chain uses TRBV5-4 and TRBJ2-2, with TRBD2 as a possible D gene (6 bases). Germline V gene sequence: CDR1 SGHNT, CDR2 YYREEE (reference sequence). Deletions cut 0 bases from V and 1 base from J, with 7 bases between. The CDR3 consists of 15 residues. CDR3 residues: CASSLDGRNTGELFF. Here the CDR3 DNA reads TGTGCCAGCAGCTTGGACGGGAGGAACACCGGGGAGCTGTTTTTT.